This T cell receptor (beta chain) was recorded in a study of shared clonotypes between healthy human individuals. Study-wide findings and caveats: Depth of sequencing was expected to influence donor clonotype sharing.

TCRdb's table, derived via immunoSEQ multiplex PCR, lists solely in-frame clones and lacks some. The sample has 2,500,000 or so clones; 92% are singletons. Remarks on this clone: Antigen: not known.

All donors qualified as healthy HIV-negative adults and had experienced no recent acute infections or vaccinations. Nashville, Tennessee was home to all donors, who were Caucasian adults. Both subsets, CD45RA+ naive and CD45RA-negative memory, were split from the CD4+ cells. Per the germline V gene, CDR1 is MDHEN and CDR2 is SYDVKM. This CDR3 region has 15 residues. Trimming pared 5 bases from V and 2 bases from J, leaving 10 bases between. The J gene is TRBJ2-6, the V gene TRBV28, with no clear D. The sample comprised naive CD4+ T cells from PBMCs. This sample's subset: CD45RA+ positively selected. The sequence was obtained from a man between 18 and 35 years old in good health. Some clones in this sample may be carry-over from other donors' samples. The CDR3 DNA reads as TGTGCCAGCAGTCCCCCCCTCCCTGGGGCCAACGTCCTGACTTTC. This translates into CASSPPLPGANVLTF.